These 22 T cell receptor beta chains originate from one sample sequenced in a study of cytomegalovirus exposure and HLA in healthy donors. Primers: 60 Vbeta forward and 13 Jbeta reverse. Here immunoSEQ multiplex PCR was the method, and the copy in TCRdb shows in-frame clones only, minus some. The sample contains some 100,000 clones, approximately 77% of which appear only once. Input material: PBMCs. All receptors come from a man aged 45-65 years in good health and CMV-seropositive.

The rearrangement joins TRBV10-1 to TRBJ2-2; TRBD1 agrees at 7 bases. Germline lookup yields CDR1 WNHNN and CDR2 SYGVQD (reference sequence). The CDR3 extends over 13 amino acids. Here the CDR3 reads CATGTANTGELFF. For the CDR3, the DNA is TGCGCAACCGGGACAGCCAACACCGGGGAGCTGTTTTTT.

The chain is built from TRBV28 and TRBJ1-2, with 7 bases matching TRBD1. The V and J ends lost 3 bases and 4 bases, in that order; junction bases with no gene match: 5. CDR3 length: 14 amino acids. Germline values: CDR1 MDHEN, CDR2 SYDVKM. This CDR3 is CASSLPRQGYGYTF. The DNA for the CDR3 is TGTGCCAGCAGTTTGCCCCGACAGGGCTATGGCTACACCTTC.

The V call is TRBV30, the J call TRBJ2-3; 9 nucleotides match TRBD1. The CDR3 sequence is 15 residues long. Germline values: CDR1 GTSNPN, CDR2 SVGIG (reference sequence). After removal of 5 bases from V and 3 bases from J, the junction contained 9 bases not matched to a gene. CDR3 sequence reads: CAWGGQGKGTDTQYF. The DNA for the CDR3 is TGTGCCTGGGGGGGACAGGGCAAGGGAACAGATACGCAGTATTTT.

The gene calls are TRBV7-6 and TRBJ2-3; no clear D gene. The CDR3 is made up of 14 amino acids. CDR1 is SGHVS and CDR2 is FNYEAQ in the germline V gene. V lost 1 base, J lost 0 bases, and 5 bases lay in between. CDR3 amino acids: CASSLGRSTDTQYF. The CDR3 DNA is TGTGCCAGCAGCTTAGGCAGAAGCACAGATACGCAGTATTTT.

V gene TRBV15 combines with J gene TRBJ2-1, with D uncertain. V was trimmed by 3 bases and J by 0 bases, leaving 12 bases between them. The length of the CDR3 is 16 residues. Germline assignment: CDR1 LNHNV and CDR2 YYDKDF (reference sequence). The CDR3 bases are TGTGCCACCAGCAGCTACTCTAAATCCTCCTACAATGAGCAGTTCTTC. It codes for CATSSYSKSSYNEQFF. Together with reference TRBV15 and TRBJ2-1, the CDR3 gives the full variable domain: DAMVIQNPRYQVTQFGKPVTLSCSQTLNHNVMYWYQQKSSQAPKLLFHYYDKDFNNEADTPDNFQSRRPNTSFCFLDIRSPGLGDTAMYLCATSSYSKSSYNEQFFGPGTRLTVL.

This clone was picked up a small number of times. CDR3 protein: CASSSPGISYEQYF. The CDR3 DNA reads TGTGCCAGCAGTTCCCCCGGGATCTCCTACGAGCAGTACTTC. This chain links TRBV27 with TRBJ2-7, with a tentative D call TRBD2 (5 bases). V was pared by 4 bases and J by 0 bases, with 10 bases between. Germline V gives CDR1 MNHEY, CDR2 SMNVEV (reference sequence). The CDR3 runs to 14 residues.

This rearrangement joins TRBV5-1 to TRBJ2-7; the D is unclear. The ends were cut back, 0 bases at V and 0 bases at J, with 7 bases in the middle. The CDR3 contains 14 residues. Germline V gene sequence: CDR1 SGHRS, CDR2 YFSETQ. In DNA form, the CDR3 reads TGCGCCAGCAGCTTGGAGGAGAGCTCCTACGAGCAGTACTTC. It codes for CASSLEESSYEQYF.

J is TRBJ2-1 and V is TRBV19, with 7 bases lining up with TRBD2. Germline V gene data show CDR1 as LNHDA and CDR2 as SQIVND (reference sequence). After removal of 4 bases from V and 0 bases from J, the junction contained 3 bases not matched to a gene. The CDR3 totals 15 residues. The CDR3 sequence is CASSKKRDSYNEQFF. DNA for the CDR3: TGTGCCAGTAGTAAAAAGCGGGACTCCTACAATGAGCAGTTCTTC.

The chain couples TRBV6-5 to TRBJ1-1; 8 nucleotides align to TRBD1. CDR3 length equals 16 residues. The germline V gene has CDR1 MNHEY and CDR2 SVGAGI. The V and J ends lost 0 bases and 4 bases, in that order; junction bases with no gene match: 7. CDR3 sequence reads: CASSYSGRGRSTEAFF. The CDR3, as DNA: TGTGCCAGCAGTTACTCGGGCAGGGGGCGAAGCACTGAAGCTTTCTTT.

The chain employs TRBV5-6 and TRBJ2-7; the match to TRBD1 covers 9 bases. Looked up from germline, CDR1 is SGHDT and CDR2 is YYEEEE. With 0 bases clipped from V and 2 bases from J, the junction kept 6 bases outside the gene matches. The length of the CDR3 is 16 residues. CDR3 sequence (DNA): TGTGCCAGCAGCTTGGAGGGGACAGGGACGACCTACGAGCAGTACTTC. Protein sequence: CASSLEGTGTTYEQYF.

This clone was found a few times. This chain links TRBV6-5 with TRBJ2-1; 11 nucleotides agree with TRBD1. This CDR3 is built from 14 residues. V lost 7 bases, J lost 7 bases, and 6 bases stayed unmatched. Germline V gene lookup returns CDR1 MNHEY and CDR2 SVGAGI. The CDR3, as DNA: TGTGCCAGCACTGTCGGGACAGGGGGGAATGAGCAGTTCTTC. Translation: CASTVGTGGNEQFF.

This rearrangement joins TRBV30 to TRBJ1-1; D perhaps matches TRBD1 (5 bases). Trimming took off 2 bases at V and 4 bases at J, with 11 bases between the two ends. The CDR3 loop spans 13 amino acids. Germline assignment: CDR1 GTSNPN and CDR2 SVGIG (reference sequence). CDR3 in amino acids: CAWSFQGGTEAFF. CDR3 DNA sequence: TGTGCCTGGAGTTTTCAGGGTGGCACTGAAGCTTTCTTT.

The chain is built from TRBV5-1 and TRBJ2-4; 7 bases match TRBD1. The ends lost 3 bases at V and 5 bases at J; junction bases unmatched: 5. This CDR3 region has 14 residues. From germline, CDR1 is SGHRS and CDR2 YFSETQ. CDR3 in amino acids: CASSSRTGENIQYF. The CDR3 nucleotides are TGCGCCAGCAGCTCCCGGACAGGCGAAAACATTCAGTACTTC.

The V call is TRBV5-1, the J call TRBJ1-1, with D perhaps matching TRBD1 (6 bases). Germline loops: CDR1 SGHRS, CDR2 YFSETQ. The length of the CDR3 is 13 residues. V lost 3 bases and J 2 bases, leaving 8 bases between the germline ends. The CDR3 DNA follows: TGCGCCAGCAGCTGGACAGAAAACACTGAAGCTTTCTTT. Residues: CASSWTENTEAFF. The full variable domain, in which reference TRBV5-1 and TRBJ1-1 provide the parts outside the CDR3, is KAGVTQTPRYLIKTRGQQVTLSCSPISGHRSVSWYQQTPGQGLQFLFEYFSETQRNKGNFPGRFSGRQFSNSRSEMNVSTLELGDSALYLCASSWTENTEAFFGQGTRLTVV.

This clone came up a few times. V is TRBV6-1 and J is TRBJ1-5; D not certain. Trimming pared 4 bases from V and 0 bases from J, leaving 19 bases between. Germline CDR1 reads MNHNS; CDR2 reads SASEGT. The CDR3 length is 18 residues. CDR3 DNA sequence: TGTGCCAGCAGTGGAATGAAGAGCGGCAAGCATAGCAATCAGCCCCAGCATTTT. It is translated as CASSGMKSGKHSNQPQHF.

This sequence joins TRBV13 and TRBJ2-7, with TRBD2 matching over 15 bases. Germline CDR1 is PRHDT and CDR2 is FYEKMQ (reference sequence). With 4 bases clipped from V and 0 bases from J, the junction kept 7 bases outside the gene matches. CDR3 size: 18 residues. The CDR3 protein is CASSSRTSGGVSSYEQYF. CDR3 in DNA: TGTGCCAGCAGCTCACGGACTAGCGGGGGGGTCAGCTCCTACGAGCAGTACTTC.

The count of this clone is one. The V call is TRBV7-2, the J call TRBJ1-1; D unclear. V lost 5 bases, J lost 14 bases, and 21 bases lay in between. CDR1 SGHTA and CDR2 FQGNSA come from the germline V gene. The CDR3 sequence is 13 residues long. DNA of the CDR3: TGTGCCAGCAGCCCTGAGGAGGCGGGCGAAAGATTCTTT. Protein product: CASSPEEAGERFF.

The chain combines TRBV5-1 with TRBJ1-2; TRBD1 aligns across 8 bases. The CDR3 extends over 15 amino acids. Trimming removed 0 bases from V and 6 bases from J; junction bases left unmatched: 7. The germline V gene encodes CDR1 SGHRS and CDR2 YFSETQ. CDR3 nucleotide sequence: TGCGCCAGCAGCTTGGGGCCAGGGGGCTTTGATGGCTACACCTTC. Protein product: CASSLGPGGFDGYTF. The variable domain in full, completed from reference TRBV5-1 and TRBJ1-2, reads KAGVTQTPRYLIKTRGQQVTLSCSPISGHRSVSWYQQTPGQGLQFLFEYFSETQRNKGNFPGRFSGRQFSNSRSEMNVSTLELGDSALYLCASSLGPGGFDGYTFGSGTRLTVV.

The CDR3 reads CASSPIAEGSYEQYF. CDR3 DNA sequence: TGTGCCAGCAGCCCGATTGCGGAGGGCTCCTACGAGCAGTACTTC. The chain uses TRBV7-8 and TRBJ2-7; D is perhaps TRBD2 (6 bases). Trimming took 5 bases from V and 0 from J, leaving 14 bases between them. Germline V gives CDR1 SGHVS, CDR2 FQNEAQ. The CDR3 spans 15 residues.

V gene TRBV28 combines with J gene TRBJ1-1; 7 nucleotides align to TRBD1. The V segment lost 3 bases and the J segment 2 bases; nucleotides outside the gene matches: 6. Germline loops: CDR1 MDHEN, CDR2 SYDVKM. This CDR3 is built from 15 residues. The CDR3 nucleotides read TGTGCCAGCAGTTTCCCACAGGGGTTAAACACTGAAGCTTTCTTT. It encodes CASSFPQGLNTEAFF.

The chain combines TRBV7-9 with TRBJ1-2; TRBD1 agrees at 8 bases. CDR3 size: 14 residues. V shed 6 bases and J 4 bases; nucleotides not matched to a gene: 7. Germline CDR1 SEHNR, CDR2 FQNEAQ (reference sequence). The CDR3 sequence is CASRQTGAAYGYTF. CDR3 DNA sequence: TGTGCCAGCAGGCAGACAGGGGCCGCCTATGGCTACACCTTC.

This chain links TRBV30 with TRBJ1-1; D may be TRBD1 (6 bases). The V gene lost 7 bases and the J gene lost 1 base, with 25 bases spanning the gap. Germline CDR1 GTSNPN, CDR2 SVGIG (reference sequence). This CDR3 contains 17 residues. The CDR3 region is CASRPLTGPNGNTEAFF. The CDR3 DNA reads TGTGCCTCCCGACCTCTAACAGGGCCGAATGGGAACACTGAAGCTTTCTTT.